Here is one T cell receptor (beta chain) with its context. The antigen remains undetermined. Documented treatment: 10-day PBMC culture with coronavirus spike peptide pools or control peptides (ViraFEST assay). The entry originates in a study of vaccination and CD4 T cells after COVID-19. Sequencing of cultured CD4+ T cell DNA used the Oncomine TCR Beta short-read assay. Genomic DNA was isolated from cultured CD4+ T cells. TCRdb recomputed calls from the PCR reads with MiXCR, one row per CDR3 protein. The data contain several thousand distinct CDR3 sequences, over 75% of them singletons. V lost 8 bases and J 2 bases, leaving 16 bases between the germline ends. The CDR3 totals 15 residues. Germline CDR1 and CDR2: SGHTA and FQGNSA.

The sequenced sample was CD4+ T cells from blood, cultured in vitro. This rearrangement joins TRBV7-2 to TRBJ2-1; D might be TRBD1 (6 bases). The origin of this receptor is a human donor who had recovered from COVID-19. CDR3 loop: CASRASAGAYNEQFF. The CDR3 nucleotides read TGTGCCAGCCGTGCCTCGGCAGGGGCCTACAATGAGCAGTTCTTC.